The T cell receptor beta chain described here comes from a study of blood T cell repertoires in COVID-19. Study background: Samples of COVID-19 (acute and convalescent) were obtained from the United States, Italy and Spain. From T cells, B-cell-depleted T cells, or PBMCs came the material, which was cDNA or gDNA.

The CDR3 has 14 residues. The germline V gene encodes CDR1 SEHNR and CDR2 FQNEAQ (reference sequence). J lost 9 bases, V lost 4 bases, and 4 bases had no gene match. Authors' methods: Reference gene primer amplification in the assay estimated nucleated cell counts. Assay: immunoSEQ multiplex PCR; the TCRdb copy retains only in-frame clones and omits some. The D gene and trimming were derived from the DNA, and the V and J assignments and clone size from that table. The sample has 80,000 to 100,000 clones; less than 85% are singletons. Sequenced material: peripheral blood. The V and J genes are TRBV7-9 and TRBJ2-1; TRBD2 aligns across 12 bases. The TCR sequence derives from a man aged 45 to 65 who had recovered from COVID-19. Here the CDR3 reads CASSSSGGAGEQFF. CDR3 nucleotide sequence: TGTGCCAGCAGCTCTAGCGGGGGGGCCGGTGAGCAGTTCTTC.